The entry below describes one T cell receptor (beta chain). The antigen remains unidentified. This sample stems from a study of blood T cells in healthy people across ages. Study-wide results and caveats: TCR beta diversity was tightly associated with the proportion of naive T cells. Older age coincided with a roughly linear decline in TCR beta diversity per million T cells.

The germline CDR1 and CDR2 sequences are SGHTA and FQGNSA. Trimming removed 2 bases from V and 5 bases from J; junction bases left unmatched: 4. The CDR3 spans 14 residues. Using a J-beta primer mix together with a sample-barcoded 5' primer, a second PCR was run for about 7 to 12 cycles. TCRdb called the 5' RACE reads again in MiXCR, with one record for every CDR3 protein. Of roughly 1.5 million distinct CDR3 sequences in the sample, roughly 43% were seen once. The authors extracted at least 6 micrograms of total RNA per sample. Sequenced input: blood. The TCR sequence derives from a woman under 30 in good health. The V gene is TRBV7-2, the J gene TRBJ2-7; the match to TRBD2 covers 9 bases. CDR3 nucleotides: TGTGCCAGCAGCTTAAACCTAGCGGGGCACGAGCAGTACTTC. Translated, it gives CASSLNLAGHEQYF.